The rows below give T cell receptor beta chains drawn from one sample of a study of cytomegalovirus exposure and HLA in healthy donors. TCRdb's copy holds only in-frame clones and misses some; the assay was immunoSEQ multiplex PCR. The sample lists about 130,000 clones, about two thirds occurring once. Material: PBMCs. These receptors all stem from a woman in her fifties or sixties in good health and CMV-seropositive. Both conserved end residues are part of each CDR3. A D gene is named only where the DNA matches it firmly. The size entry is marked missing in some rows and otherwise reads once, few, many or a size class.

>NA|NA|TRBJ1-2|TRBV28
TGTGCCAGCAGCCCCCCGGGGGGACGTAGCTATGGCTACACCTTC
CASSPPGGRSYGYTF
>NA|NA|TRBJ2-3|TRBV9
TGTGCCAGCAGCGTAGCTACCAGGGAAGGTACGCAGTATTTT
CASSVATREGTQYF
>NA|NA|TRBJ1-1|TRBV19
TGTGCCAGTAGTATCGCAGGAATGAACACTGAAGCTTTCTTT
CASSIAGMNTEAFF
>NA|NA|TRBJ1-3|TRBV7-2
TGTGCCAGCAGCTTAACCCCTATAGGGGGAAACACCACATATTTT
CASSLTPIGGNTTYF
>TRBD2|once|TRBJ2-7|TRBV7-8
TGTGCCAGCAGCTTAGCCGCGGGAGCCTACGAGCAGTACTTC
CASSLAAGAYEQYF
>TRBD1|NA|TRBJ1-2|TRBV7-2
TGTGCCAGCAGCAGAAGGACAGGGGGGGGCTACACCTTC
CASSRRTGGGYTF
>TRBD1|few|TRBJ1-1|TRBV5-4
TGTGCCAGCAGCCCCAGGAATGAGGACAGGGGGTTCGGGGCTTTCTTT
CASSPRNEDRGFGAFF
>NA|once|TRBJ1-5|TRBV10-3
TGTGCCATCAGTGAGTCTGGCAGGTTTAGCAATCAGCCCCAGCATTTT
CAISESGRFSNQPQHF
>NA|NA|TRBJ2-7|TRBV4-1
TGCGCCAGCAGCCATGGGATCCGGGGAAATCCCTCCTACGAGCAGTACTTC
CASSHGIRGNPSYEQYF
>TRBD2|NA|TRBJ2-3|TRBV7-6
TGTGCCAGCAGCTCGACTAGCGGCACAGATACGCAGTATTTT
CASSSTSGTDTQYF
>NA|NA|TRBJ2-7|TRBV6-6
TGTGCCAGCAGGACGGGACATACCTACGAGCAGTACTTC
CASRTGHTYEQYF
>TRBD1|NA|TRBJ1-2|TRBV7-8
TGTGCCAGCAGCCCCGGGACAGGGTCGCCTACTAACTATGGCTACACCTTC
CASSPGTGSPTNYGYTF
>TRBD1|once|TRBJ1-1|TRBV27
TGTGCCAGCAGTTCGGTGACAGGGGCGCATACTGAAGCTTTCTTT
CASSSVTGAHTEAFF
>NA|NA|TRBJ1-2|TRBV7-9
TGTGCCAGCAGCTTAGATACAGTTTCTTTCTATGGCTACACCTTC
CASSLDTVSFYGYTF
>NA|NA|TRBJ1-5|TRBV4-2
TGTGCCAGCAGCCAAGTCCTGGCAGAATTCAATCAGCCCCAGCATTTT
CASSQVLAEFNQPQHF
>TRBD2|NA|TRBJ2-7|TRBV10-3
TGTGCCATCAGTGGAAGCGGGGGGGCCCACGAGCAGTACTTC
CAISGSGGAHEQYF
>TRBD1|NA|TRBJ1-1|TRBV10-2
TGCGCCAGCAGTGAGTCACAGGGGGACTTGAACACTGAAGCTTTCTTT
CASSESQGDLNTEAFF
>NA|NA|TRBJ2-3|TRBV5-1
TGCGCCAGCAGAGACCAGGGGGGCTTGGGGACAGATACGCAGTATTTT
CASRDQGGLGTDTQYF
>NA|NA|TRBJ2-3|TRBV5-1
TGCGCCAGCAGCTTGCAGGGGTTGGCCACAGATACGCAGTATTTT
CASSLQGLATDTQYF
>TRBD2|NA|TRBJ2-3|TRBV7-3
TGTGCCAGCAGCTTAAGCGGGGGGGCCAGGTATTTT
CASSLSGGARYF
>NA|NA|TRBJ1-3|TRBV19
TGTGCCAGTAGTATTGACCAGACAGGCGACTCTGGAAACACCATATATTTT
CASSIDQTGDSGNTIYF
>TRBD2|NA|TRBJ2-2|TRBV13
TGTGCCAGCAGCTTAAGCGGGGGCACCGGGGAGCTGTTTTTT
CASSLSGGTGELFF
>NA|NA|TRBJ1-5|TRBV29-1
TGCAGCGTGTGGGGGCCAGGAGGCCAGCCCCAGCATTTT
CSVWGPGGQPQHF
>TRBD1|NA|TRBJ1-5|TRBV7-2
TGTGCCAGCAGCTTCCGGGACAGGGTGCAGCCCCAGCATTTT
CASSFRDRVQPQHF
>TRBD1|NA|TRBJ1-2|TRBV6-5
TGTGCCAGCAGATTCGACAGGGGGAACTATGGCTACACCTTC
CASRFDRGNYGYTF
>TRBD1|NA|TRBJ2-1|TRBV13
TGTGCCAGCAGCCCCCGGGGACAGGGTTCGGTTGAGCAGTTCTTC
CASSPRGQGSVEQFF
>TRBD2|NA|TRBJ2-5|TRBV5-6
TGTGCCAGCAGCTTTAAGCGGGGGCTTATACAAGAGACCCAGTACTTC
CASSFKRGLIQETQYF
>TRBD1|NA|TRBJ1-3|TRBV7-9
TGTGCCAGCAGAGGAACAGGGGGCCGTGGAAACACCATATATTTT
CASRGTGGRGNTIYF
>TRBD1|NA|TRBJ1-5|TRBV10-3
TGTGCCATCAGTGACTCCGGGACAGGGAATCAGCCCCAGCATTTT
CAISDSGTGNQPQHF
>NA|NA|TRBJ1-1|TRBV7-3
TGTGCCAGCAGCTTACCAGGCAACACTGAAGCTTTCTTT
CASSLPGNTEAFF
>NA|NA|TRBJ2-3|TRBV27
TGTGCCAGCAGTCCACACCCCCGACAGGCGAACCTAGATACGCAGTATTTT
CASSPHPRQANLDTQYF
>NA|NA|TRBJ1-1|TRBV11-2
TGTGCCAGCAGCTTAGTAGGAGGCTACACTGAAGCTTTCTTT
CASSLVGGYTEAFF
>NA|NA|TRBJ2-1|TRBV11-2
TGTGCCAGCAGCTTAGCCAGGGCATCCTACAATGAGCAGTTCTTC
CASSLARASYNEQFF
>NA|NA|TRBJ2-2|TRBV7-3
TGTGCCAGCAGCTTATCACGGGGGGGGGAGCTGTTTTTT
CASSLSRGGELFF